These T cell receptor beta chains were read from a single sample in a study of OX40 agonist ivuxolimab in advanced cancers. Using immunoSEQ multiplex PCR, the repertoire was profiled, and TCRdb retains in-frame clones only, with some absent. The sample comprises approximately 26,000 clones, approximately 85% of which are singletons, and about a third rests with the top ten. Sequencing used CD4+ or CD8+ T cells sorted from blood, obtained in a trial of the OX40 agonist ivuxolimab. The receptors here all came from an adult with an advanced solid tumor such as melanoma, head and neck, liver or kidney cancer. The CDR3 runs from the conserved cysteine through the conserved F or W. D genes are given only for firm matches. Clone size is shown for a subset of rows, as once, few, many or a class of expanded clone.

cdr3_aa cdr3_nt j_call d_call v_call clone_size
CASSYASYEQYF TGTGCCAGCAGTTACGCCTCCTACGAGCAGTACTTC TRBJ2-7 NA TRBV7-9 NA
CASRGGSGYTF TGTGCCAGCCGGGGGGGGAGTGGCTACACCTTC TRBJ1-2 NA TRBV27 NA
CASSFGGYGYTF TGTGCCAGCAGCTTCGGGGGGTATGGCTACACCTTC TRBJ1-2 NA TRBV7-9 NA
CASSDPLTGTWNSPLHF TGTGCCAGTAGTGACCCACTTACCGGGACGTGGAATTCACCCCTCCACTTT TRBJ1-6 NA TRBV19 NA
CASSFGTAYEQYF TGTGCCAGCAGTTTCGGGACAGCCTACGAGCAGTACTTC TRBJ2-7 TRBD1 TRBV27 NA
CASSEALINQPQHF TGTGCCAGCAGTGAAGCACTGATCAATCAGCCCCAGCATTTT TRBJ1-5 NA TRBV2 NA
CASSLSPLGAGELFF TGTGCCAGCAGCTTAAGCCCCCTGGGGGCCGGGGAGCTGTTTTTT TRBJ2-2 NA TRBV7-8 NA
CASSPSGRGGQFF TGTGCCAGCAGTCCCTCAGGGCGCGGTGGGCAGTTCTTC TRBJ2-1 NA TRBV6-1 NA
CASSLEVYNEQFF TGTGCCAGCAGCTTAGAGGTTTACAATGAGCAGTTCTTC TRBJ2-1 NA TRBV7-6 NA
CSAEWGDGEQFF TGCAGCGCGGAGTGGGGAGACGGTGAGCAGTTCTTC TRBJ2-1 NA TRBV29-1 NA
CASSNSLVAYEQYF TGTGCCAGCAGCAACAGCCTGGTAGCTTACGAGCAGTACTTC TRBJ2-7 NA TRBV27 NA
CASSARGYPEKLFF TGTGCCAGCAGCGCCCGGGGGTACCCGGAAAAACTGTTTTTT TRBJ1-4 NA TRBV7-9 once
CASSPIGGLGYEQYF TGTGCCAGCAGCCCCATCGGGGGTTTGGGATACGAGCAGTACTTC TRBJ2-7 NA TRBV9 once
CASSYTGELFF TGCGCCAGCAGCTACACCGGGGAGCTGTTTTTT TRBJ2-2 NA TRBV5-1 once
CASSGQAGTQYF TGTGCCAGCAGCGGGCAGGCGGGGACCCAGTACTTC TRBJ2-5 NA TRBV9 NA
CASSFGANTGELFF TGTGCCAGCAGCTTTGGGGCGAACACCGGGGAGCTGTTTTTT TRBJ2-2 NA TRBV7-3 NA
CASSEGTADSPLHF TGTGCCAGCAGCGAAGGGACCGCAGATTCACCCCTCCACTTT TRBJ1-6 NA TRBV9 NA